This T cell receptor beta chain was sequenced in a study of blood T cell repertoires in COVID-19. Study-level information: Sites in the United States, Italy and Spain provided acute and convalescent COVID-19 samples. Sources were T cells, B-cell-depleted T cells, or PBMCs; the material itself was cDNA or gDNA.

The CDR3 runs to 12 residues. The V end lost 8 bases, the J end lost 5 bases, and 10 bases lay between the germline ends. CDR1 is MNHEY, CDR2 SMNVEV, per germline (reference sequence). Source study methods: It was from reference gene primer amplification that nucleated cell counts were estimated. Only in-frame clones appear in the TCRdb table, and some are missing; sequencing was by immunoSEQ multiplex PCR. V and J calls and clone size are given by that table; D and trimming were obtained from the DNA. The sample yields 240,000 or so clones, 81% seen once. Enrollment of patients from Seattle took place during active infection, with longitudinal follow-up.

The material sequenced was peripheral blood. The source of this sequence is an elderly woman with COVID-19, enrolled during active disease. This rearrangement joins TRBV27 to TRBJ1-5, with D possibly matching TRBD1 (5 bases). The CDR3 DNA reads as TGTGCCAGCGGGGACTTCTATCAGCCCCAGCATTTT. Its translation: CASGDFYQPQHF.